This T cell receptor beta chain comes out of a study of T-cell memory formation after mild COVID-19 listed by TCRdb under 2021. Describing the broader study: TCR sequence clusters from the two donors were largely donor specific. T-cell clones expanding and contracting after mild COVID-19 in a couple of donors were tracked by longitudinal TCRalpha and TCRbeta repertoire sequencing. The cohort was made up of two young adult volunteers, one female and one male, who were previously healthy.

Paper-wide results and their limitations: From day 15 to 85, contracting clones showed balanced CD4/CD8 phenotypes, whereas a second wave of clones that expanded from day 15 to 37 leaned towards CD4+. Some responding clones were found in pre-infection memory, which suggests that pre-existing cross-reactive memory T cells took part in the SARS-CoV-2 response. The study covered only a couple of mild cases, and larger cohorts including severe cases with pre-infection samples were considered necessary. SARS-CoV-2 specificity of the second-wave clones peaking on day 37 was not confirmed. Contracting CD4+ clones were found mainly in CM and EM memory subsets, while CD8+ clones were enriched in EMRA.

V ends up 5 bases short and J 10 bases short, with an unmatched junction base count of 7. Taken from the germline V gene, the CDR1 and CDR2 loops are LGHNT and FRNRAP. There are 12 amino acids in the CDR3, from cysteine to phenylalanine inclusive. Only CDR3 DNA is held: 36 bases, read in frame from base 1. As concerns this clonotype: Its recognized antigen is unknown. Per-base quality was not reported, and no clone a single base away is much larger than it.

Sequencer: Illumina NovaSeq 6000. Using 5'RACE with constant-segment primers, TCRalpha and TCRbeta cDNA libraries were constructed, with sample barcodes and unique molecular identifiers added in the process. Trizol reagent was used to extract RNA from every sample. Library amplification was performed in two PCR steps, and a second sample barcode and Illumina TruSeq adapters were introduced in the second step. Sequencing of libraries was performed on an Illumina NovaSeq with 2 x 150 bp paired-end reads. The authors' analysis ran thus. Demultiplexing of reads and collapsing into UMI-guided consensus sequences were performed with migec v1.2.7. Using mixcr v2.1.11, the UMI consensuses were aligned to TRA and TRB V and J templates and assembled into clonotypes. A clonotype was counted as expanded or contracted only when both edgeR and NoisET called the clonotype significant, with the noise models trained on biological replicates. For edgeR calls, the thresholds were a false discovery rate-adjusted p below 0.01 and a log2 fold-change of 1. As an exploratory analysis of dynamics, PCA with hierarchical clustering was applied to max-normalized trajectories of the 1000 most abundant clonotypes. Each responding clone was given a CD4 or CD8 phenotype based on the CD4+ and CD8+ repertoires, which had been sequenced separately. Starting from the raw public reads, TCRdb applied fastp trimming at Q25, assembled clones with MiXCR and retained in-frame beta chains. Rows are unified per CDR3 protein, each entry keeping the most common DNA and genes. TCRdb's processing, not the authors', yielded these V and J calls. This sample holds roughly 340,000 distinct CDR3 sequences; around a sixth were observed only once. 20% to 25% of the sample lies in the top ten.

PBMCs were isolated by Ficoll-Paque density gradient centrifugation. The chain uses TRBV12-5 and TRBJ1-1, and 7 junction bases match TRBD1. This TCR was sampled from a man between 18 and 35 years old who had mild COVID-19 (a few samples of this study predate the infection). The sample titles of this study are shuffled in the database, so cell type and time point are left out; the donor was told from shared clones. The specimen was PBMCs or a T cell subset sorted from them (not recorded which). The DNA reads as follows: TGTGCTAGTGGTCATGTACAGGGGATAGCTTTCTTT. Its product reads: CASGHVQGIAFF.